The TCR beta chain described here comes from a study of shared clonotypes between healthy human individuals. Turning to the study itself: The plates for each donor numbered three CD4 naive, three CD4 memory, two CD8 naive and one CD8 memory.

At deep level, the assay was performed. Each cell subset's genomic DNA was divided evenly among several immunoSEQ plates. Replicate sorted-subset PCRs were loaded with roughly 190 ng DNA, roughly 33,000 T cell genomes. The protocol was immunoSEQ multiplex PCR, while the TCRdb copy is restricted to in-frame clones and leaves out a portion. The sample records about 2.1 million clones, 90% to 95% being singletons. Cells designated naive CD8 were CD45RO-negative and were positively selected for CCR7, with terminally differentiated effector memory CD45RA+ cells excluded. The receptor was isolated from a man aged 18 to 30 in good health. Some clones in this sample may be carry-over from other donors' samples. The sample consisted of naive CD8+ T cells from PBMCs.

The CDR3 sequence: CASSLGRAADEQYF. In DNA form, the CDR3 reads TGTGCCAGCAGTTTAGGGAGGGCCGCAGACGAGCAGTACTTC. The V call is TRBV28, the J call TRBJ2-7; 7 bases agree with TRBD2. The ends lost 2 bases at V and 5 bases at J; junction bases unmatched: 6. The CDR3 sequence is 14 residues long. CDR1 and CDR2 (germline): MDHEN, SYDVKM.